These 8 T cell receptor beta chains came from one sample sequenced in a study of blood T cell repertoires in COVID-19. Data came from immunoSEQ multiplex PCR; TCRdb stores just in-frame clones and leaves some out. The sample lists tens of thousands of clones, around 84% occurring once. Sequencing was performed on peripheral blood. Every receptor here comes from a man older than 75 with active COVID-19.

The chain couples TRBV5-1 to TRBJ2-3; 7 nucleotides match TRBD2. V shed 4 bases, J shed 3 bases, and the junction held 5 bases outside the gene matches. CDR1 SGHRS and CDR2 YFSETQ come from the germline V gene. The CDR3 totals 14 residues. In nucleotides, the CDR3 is TGCGCCAGCAGCGCGACAGCGGGAACAGATACGCAGTATTTT. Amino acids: CASSATAGTDTQYF.

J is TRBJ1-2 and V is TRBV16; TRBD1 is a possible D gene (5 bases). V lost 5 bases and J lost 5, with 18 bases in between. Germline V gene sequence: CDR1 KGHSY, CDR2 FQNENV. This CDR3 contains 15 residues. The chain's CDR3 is CASSLRDVMKYGYTF. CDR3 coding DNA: TGTGCCAGCAGCTTGCGGGACGTAATGAAGTATGGCTACACCTTC.

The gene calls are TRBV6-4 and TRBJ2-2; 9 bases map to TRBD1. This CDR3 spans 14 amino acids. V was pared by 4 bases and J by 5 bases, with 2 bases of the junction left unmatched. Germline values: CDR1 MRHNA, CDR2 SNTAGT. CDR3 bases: TGTGCCAGCAGTGGACAGGGGGGTACCGGGGAGCTGTTTTTT. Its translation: CASSGQGGTGELFF.

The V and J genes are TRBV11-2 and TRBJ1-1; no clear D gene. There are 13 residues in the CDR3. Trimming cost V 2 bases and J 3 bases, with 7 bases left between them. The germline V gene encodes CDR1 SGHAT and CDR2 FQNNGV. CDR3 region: CASSLSRYTEAFF. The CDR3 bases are TGTGCCAGCAGCTTATCTCGTTACACTGAAGCTTTCTTT.

The CDR3 loop reads CASSLTDTGELFF. CDR3 DNA: TGTGCCAGCAGCTTGACGGACACCGGGGAGCTGTTTTTT. This chain uses TRBV5-4 with TRBJ2-2, with unresolved D. Trimming removed 1 base from V and 3 bases from J, with 4 bases in between. In germline, CDR1 is SGHNT, CDR2 YYREEE (reference sequence). The CDR3 spans 13 residues. Full variable domain (rest looked up from reference TRBV5-4 and TRBJ2-2): ETGVTQSPTHLIKTRGQQVTLRCSSQSGHNTVSWYQQALGQGPQFIFQYYREEENGRGNFPPRFSGLQFPNYSSELNVNALELDDSALYLCASSLTDTGELFFGEGSRLTVL.

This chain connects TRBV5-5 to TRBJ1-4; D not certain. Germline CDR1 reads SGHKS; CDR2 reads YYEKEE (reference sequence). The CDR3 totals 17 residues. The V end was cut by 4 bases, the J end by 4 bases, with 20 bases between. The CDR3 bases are TGTGCCAGCAGCACGACCTACGGCGGGCACTTTAATGAAAAACTGTTTTTT. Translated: CASSTTYGGHFNEKLFF.

CDR3 sequence (DNA): TGTGCCAGCAGCCGCCGGCCTAGCGGGAGTGTCGATGAGCAGTTCTTC. Translated: CASSRRPSGSVDEQFF. This chain connects TRBV7-2 to TRBJ2-1; 10 bases line up with TRBD2. The CDR3 consists of 16 residues. In germline, CDR1 is SGHTA, CDR2 FQGNSA. The J segment lost 8 bases and the V segment lost 5 bases, leaving 12 bases of the junction unmatched.

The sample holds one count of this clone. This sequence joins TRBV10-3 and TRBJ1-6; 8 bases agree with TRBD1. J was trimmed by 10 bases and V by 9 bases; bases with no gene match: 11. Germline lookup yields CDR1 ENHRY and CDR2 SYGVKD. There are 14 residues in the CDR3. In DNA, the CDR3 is TGTGCCATTCAGCCCGGACAGGGAAAATCACCCCTCCACTTT. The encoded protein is CAIQPGQGKSPLHF.